Listed below are T cell receptor beta chains from one sample, sequenced in a study of preoperative IRX-2 immunotherapy in early breast cancer. Assay: immunoSEQ multiplex PCR; the TCRdb copy retains only in-frame clones and omits some. The repertoire consists of about 89,000 clones, with just over 85% occurring once and the leading ten covering roughly 1.9%. The sequencing used tumor tissue, collected after IRX-2 immunotherapy. Receptors were obtained from a human donor with breast cancer. Both conserved end residues are part of each CDR3. D genes are given only for firm matches. Clone size, where shown, is once, few, many, or a class for clones that have expanded.

j_gene,abundance,d_gene,v_gene,CDR3nt,CDR3aa
TRBJ2-5,-,-,TRBV5-1,TGCGCCAGCACCAACCGGGACCCCCGAGGAGAGACCCAGTACTTC,CASTNRDPRGETQYF
TRBJ1-2,-,TRBD1,TRBV18,TGTGCCAGCTCACCAGGCCGGACAGGGGCCTACTATGGCTACACCTTC,CASSPGRTGAYYGYTF
TRBJ2-3,-,-,TRBV18,TGTGCCAGCTCATATCGACCCAGCGGGGATACGCAGTATTTT,CASSYRPSGDTQYF
TRBJ2-7,once,-,TRBV11-3,TGTGCCAGCAGCCTTCGTCCGACAGGAGCCTACGAGCAGTACTTC,CASSLRPTGAYEQYF
TRBJ2-5,-,-,TRBV6-8,TGTGCCAGCACCCCCCAGGACCAAGAGACCCAGTACTTC,CASTPQDQETQYF
TRBJ1-2,-,-,TRBV6-8,TGTGCCAGCAGTATCTCAGGGAGCCATGGCTACACCTTC,CASSISGSHGYTF
TRBJ2-3,-,-,TRBV7-2,TGTGCCAGCAGCTTAGTGGGGGCAGGTACGCAGTATTTT,CASSLVGAGTQYF
TRBJ1-6,few,TRBD1,TRBV18,TGTGCCAGCTCACGGACAGGGAATGCGGGAGGTTCACCCCTCCACTTT,CASSRTGNAGGSPLHF
TRBJ1-2,few,-,TRBV7-1,TGTGCCAGCAGCTTGGGTGCTGTAATAAGAAATGGCTACACCTTC,CASSLGAVIRNGYTF
TRBJ2-2,-,-,TRBV10-1,TGCGCCAGCAGTGAGCCGGGCGGGGAGCTGTTTTTT,CASSEPGGELFF
TRBJ1-6,-,-,TRBV28,TGTGCCAGCAGTTTCCGGGGGCGCTCTCCCCCCCTCCACTTT,CASSFRGRSPPLHF
TRBJ1-2,-,-,TRBV10-2,TGCGCCAGCAGTGAGAACAGACAGTACTATGGCTACACCTTC,CASSENRQYYGYTF
TRBJ1-1,-,-,TRBV19,TGTGCCAGTATCCAGTACGGAAACACTGAAGCTTTCTTT,CASIQYGNTEAFF
TRBJ2-7,-,-,TRBV19,TGTGCCAGTAGTATAGACCCTCACTCCTCCTACGAGCAGTACTTC,CASSIDPHSSYEQYF
TRBJ2-1,-,TRBD2,TRBV30,TGTGTCTGGAGTGTCGCCAGCGGGAGGGGTCTCAATGAGCAGTTCTTC,CVWSVASGRGLNEQFF